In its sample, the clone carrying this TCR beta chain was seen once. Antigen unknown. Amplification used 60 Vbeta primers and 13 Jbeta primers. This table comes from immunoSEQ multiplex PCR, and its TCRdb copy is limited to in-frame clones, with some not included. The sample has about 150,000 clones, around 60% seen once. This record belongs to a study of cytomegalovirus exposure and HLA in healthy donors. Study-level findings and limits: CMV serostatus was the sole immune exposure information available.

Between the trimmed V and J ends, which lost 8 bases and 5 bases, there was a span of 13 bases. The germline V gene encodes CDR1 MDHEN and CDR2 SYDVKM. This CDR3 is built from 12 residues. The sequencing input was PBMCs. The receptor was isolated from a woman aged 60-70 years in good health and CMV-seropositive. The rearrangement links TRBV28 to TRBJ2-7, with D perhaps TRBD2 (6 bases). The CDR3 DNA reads TGTGCCAGCGGCGGGGCCCACAACGAGCAGTACTTC. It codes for CASGGAHNEQYF.